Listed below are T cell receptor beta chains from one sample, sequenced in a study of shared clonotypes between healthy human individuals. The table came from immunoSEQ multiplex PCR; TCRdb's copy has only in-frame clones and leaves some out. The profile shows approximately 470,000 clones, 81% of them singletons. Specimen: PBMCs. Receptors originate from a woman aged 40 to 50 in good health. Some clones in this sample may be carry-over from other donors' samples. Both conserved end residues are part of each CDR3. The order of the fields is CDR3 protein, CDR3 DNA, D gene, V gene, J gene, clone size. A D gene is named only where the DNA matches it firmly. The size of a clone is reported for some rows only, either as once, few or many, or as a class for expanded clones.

CATRGTAPNTEAFF	TGCGCCACTCGGGGGACAGCCCCGAACACTGAAGCTTTCTTT	TRBD1	TRBV10-2	TRBJ1-1	NA
CASSGPGGQPQHF	TGTGCCAGCAGCGGACCAGGGGGACAGCCCCAGCATTTT	TRBD1	TRBV11-2	TRBJ1-5	NA
CASSRQAGATNEKLFF	TGTGCCAGCAGCCGCCAGGCGGGTGCAACTAATGAAAAACTGTTTTTT	NA	TRBV4-2	TRBJ1-4	NA
CASSRAPQVDTQYF	TGTGCCAGCAGCCGGGCCCCCCAGGTAGATACGCAGTATTTT	NA	TRBV2	TRBJ2-3	once
CASSLGTGNTGELFF	TGTGCCAGCAGCTTAGGGACCGGGAACACCGGGGAGCTGTTTTTT	NA	TRBV5-5	TRBJ2-2	NA
CASSTRALPTYEQYF	TGTGCCAGCAGTACCCGGGCCCTACCGACCTACGAGCAGTACTTC	NA	TRBV6-5	TRBJ2-7	NA
CASSLEGRGGTDTQYF	TGTGCCAGCAGCTTAGAGGGACGGGGGGGTACAGATACGCAGTATTTT	TRBD2	TRBV7-2	TRBJ2-3	once
CASSRIRNTIYF	TGTGCCAGCAGTCGGATACGAAACACCATATATTTT	NA	TRBV14	TRBJ1-3	NA
CAWRAAPLSTGELFF	TGTGCCTGGAGGGCAGCGCCCCTAAGCACCGGGGAGCTGTTTTTT	NA	TRBV30	TRBJ2-2	once
CASSLDPGQGSTDTQYF	TGTGCCAGCAGCTTGGACCCCGGACAGGGGAGCACAGATACGCAGTATTTT	TRBD1	TRBV5-4	TRBJ2-3	NA
CASSDWGTNEKLFF	TGTGCCAGCAGTGACTGGGGAACTAATGAAAAACTGTTTTTT	NA	TRBV6-1	TRBJ1-4	NA
CSVESGAPYNEQFF	TGCAGCGTTGAATCGGGGGCACCATACAATGAGCAGTTCTTC	NA	TRBV29-1	TRBJ2-1	NA
CASSESVQGLARSYF	TGTGCCAGCAGTGAATCGGTTCAGGGACTAGCAAGGTCTTACTTC	TRBD2	TRBV25-1	TRBJ2-7	NA
CASSLRGGLDEKLFF	TGTGCCAGCAGTTTACGTGGGGGGCTAGATGAAAAACTGTTTTTT	NA	TRBV28	TRBJ1-4	NA
CASSLVGETGEQFF	TGCGCCAGCAGCTTGGTAGGGGAGACGGGTGAGCAGTTCTTC	NA	TRBV5-1	TRBJ2-1	many
CASSVDRGRSYNEQFF	TGTGCCAGCAGCGTAGACCGGGGGCGGTCCTACAATGAGCAGTTCTTC	NA	TRBV9	TRBJ2-1	NA
CASSLQGYTGELFF	TGTGCCAGCAGCCTACAGGGGTACACCGGGGAGCTGTTTTTT	TRBD1	TRBV7-7	TRBJ2-2	few
CASSSTTSGGTDTQYF	TGTGCCAGCAGTTCCACGACTAGCGGAGGCACAGATACGCAGTATTTT	TRBD2	TRBV28	TRBJ2-3	once
CASRAGTGTYEQFF	TGTGCCAGCAGAGCCGGGACAGGGACATATGAGCAGTTCTTC	TRBD1	TRBV2	TRBJ2-1	NA
CASSRDRGADTQYF	TGCGCCAGCAGCAGGGACAGGGGGGCAGATACGCAGTATTTT	TRBD1	TRBV5-1	TRBJ2-3	NA
CSVLNPRALMNTEAFF	TGCAGCGTTCTAAACCCCCGGGCCCTAATGAACACTGAAGCTTTCTTT	NA	TRBV29-1	TRBJ1-1	NA
CASSLTGVNTEAFF	TGCGCCAGCAGCTTGACAGGGGTGAACACTGAAGCTTTCTTT	TRBD1	TRBV5-1	TRBJ1-1	NA
CASSLVRRIHNEQFF	TGTGCCAGCAGCTTAGTCCGAAGGATCCACAATGAGCAGTTCTTC	NA	TRBV7-2	TRBJ2-1	NA
CASSSGPNTGELFF	TGTGCCAGTAGTTCGGGGCCGAACACCGGGGAGCTGTTTTTT	NA	TRBV19	TRBJ2-2	NA
CASRGQSMNTEAFF	TGTGCCAGCAGAGGACAGTCCATGAACACTGAAGCTTTCTTT	NA	TRBV2	TRBJ1-1	NA
CASSFLLATETQYF	TGTGCCAGCAGCTTCTTACTAGCGACAGAGACCCAGTACTTC	TRBD2	TRBV7-9	TRBJ2-5	NA
CSVTTTGAFSDTQYF	TGCAGCGTTACTACGACAGGGGCCTTCTCAGATACGCAGTATTTT	TRBD1	TRBV29-1	TRBJ2-3	NA
CTLWTGGIAFF	TGCACCCTATGGACAGGGGGTATAGCTTTCTTT	TRBD1	TRBV29-1	TRBJ1-1	NA
CASSKGQGTYEQYF	TGTGCCAGCTCCAAAGGGCAGGGAACCTACGAGCAGTACTTC	NA	TRBV7-9	TRBJ2-7	NA
CASSSSQGAGDTQYF	TGTGCCAGCAGCTCCTCACAGGGGGCCGGTGATACGCAGTATTTT	TRBD1	TRBV7-9	TRBJ2-3	NA
CASSLPLDGELFF	TGTGCCAGCAGCCTTCCCTTGGACGGGGAGCTGTTTTTT	NA	TRBV14	TRBJ2-2	few
CAWSRGAGQPQHF	TGTGCCTGGAGCAGGGGCGCGGGGCAGCCCCAGCATTTT	NA	TRBV30	TRBJ1-5	few
CASSPGQSTNEKLFF	TGTGCCAGCAGCCCCGGACAGTCAACTAATGAAAAACTGTTTTTT	NA	TRBV7-2	TRBJ1-4	few
CAWTGSSGNTIYF	TGTGCCTGGACGGGCAGCTCTGGAAACACCATATATTTT	NA	TRBV30	TRBJ1-3	NA
CASSYAGTGAYEQYF	TGTGCCAGCAGTTACGCCGGGACAGGGGCCTACGAGCAGTACTTC	TRBD1	TRBV6-5	TRBJ2-7	NA
CATSRDRFGVANTGELFF	TGTGCCACCAGCAGAGATCGATTCGGGGTCGCGAACACCGGGGAGCTGTTTTTT	NA	TRBV15	TRBJ2-2	NA
CASSSTTLVNTGELFF	TGCGCCAGCAGCTCGACAACTCTAGTGAACACCGGGGAGCTGTTTTTT	NA	TRBV5-1	TRBJ2-2	NA
CASSQEWTSGKRGTQYF	TGTGCCAGCAGCCAGGAATGGACTAGCGGGAAGAGAGGGACCCAGTACTTC	TRBD2	TRBV4-2	TRBJ2-5	few
CASSFEGSGYTF	TGTGCCAGCAGCTTCGAGGGAAGCGGCTACACCTTC	NA	TRBV5-6	TRBJ1-2	NA
CASSLDRYYEQYF	TGTGCCAGCAGCTTGGACAGGTACTACGAGCAGTACTTC	TRBD1	TRBV11-2	TRBJ2-7	NA
CASNRLDGGELFF	TGTGCCAGCAATCGCCTGGACGGCGGGGAGCTGTTTTTT	NA	TRBV6-6	TRBJ2-2	NA
CASRGSQPQYNYGYTF	TGTGCCAGCCGGGGGTCGCAACCCCAGTATAACTATGGCTACACCTTC	NA	TRBV28	TRBJ1-2	NA
CASSLIQGYSGANVLTF	TGTGCCAGCAGCTTGATCCAGGGTTACTCTGGGGCCAACGTCCTGACTTTC	NA	TRBV7-2	TRBJ2-6	NA
CASSYPNTGELFF	TGTGCCAGCAGCTACCCAAACACCGGGGAGCTGTTTTTT	NA	TRBV7-2	TRBJ2-2	NA
CASSLERESDTQYF	TGTGCCAGTAGCTTGGAGCGGGAGTCAGATACGCAGTATTTT	TRBD2	TRBV19	TRBJ2-3	NA
CASSVLAGEQETQYF	TGTGCCAGCAGCGTTCTAGCGGGAGAACAAGAGACCCAGTACTTC	TRBD2	TRBV9	TRBJ2-5	NA
CASSYTYEQYF	TGTGCCAGCAGTTATACCTACGAGCAGTACTTC	NA	TRBV6-5	TRBJ2-7	NA
CASSPRLAGATGELFF	TGTGCCAGCTCACCGAGACTAGCGGGAGCCACCGGGGAGCTGTTTTTT	TRBD2	TRBV18	TRBJ2-2	NA